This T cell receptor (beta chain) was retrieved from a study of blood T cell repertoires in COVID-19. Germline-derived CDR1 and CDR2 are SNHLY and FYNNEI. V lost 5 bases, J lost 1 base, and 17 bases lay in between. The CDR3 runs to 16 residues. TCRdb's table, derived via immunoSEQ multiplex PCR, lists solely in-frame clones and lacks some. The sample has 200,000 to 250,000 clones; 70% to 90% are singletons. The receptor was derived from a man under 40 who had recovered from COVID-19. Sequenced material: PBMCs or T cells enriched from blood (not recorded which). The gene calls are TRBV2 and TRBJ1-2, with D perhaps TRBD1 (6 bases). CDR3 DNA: TGTGCCAGCAGTCCGTCCCGGGACACATATAACTATGGCTACACCTTC. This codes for CASSPSRDTYNYGYTF.